Given below is one T cell receptor beta chain in context. It has no known antigen specificity. Library construction relied on 5' RACE. Each TCR library was prepared from about 3,400 ng of total RNA. For each sample, cDNA synthesis with SMARTScribe reverse transcriptase was split into eight separate reactions. During cDNA synthesis, template switching was used to introduce unique molecular identifiers that contained a 6-nucleotide sample barcode. TCRalpha and TCRbeta cDNA was amplified in two nested PCRs of approximately 16 and 10 cycles, and bead purification was carried out after each PCR. Before amplification, cDNA was treated with uracil DNA-glycosylase and purified using the QIAquick PCR purification kit. The second PCR added Illumina TruSeq-compatible adapters along with sample-specific barcodes. Library quality and concentration were checked on TapeStation and Qubit, and libraries were pooled at approximately 5 ng each. Sequencing of pooled libraries was carried out on an Illumina HiSeq2500 single-index Rapid Run using 2 x 100 bp reads and custom sequencing primers. The source study handled its data this way. MiGEC version 1.2.6 was used for UMI-based consensus assembly to correct PCR and sequencing errors. MiXCR version 2.1.1 handled V(D)J alignment, clonotype assembly and CDR3 extraction. Gene usage, clonotype sharing and MAIT/NKT TCR abundance were normalised by analysing the top 1000, 10 000 and 20 000 clonotypes per sample. After downsampling to 27 000 UMIs, diversity was calculated as the inverse Simpson index using the vegan R package. Statistical testing used paired Mann-Whitney U tests on the discordant twin pairs and applied Benjamini-Hochberg correction for multiple testing. Based on TCRdb reprocessing of the reads, there is one entry per CDR3 protein sequence, and DNA is missing. The V and J calls and clone size come from TCRdb's table, not from the authors' own analysis. The sample table includes 400,000 or so distinct CDR3 sequences. The ten most abundant clones make up 2% to 3% of the sample.

The entry originates in a study of monozygotic twins with inflammatory bowel disease (dated by TCRdb to between 2019 and 2020). Looking at the study overall: In total, approximately 30 monozygotic twin pairs made up the full study: 19 Danish pairs, all IBD-discordant, plus nine German pairs, of which four were IBD-concordant and five were IBD-discordant. Within discordant pairs, disease-associated traits were sought mainly by comparing IBD patients with their genetically identical healthy co-twins. Each individual had, on average, about 151 000 unique TCRalpha sequences and 181 000 unique TCRbeta sequences available for analysis.

The CDR3 runs 15 residues from the cysteine to the phenylalanine. No DNA has been recorded. From each donor, an approximately 2.5 ml peripheral blood sample was collected into PAXgene tubes and kept at -80 degrees C. Without T cell sorting, total RNA was isolated from whole blood using the PAXgene blood miRNA kit on an automated QIAcube. Deep TCRalpha and TCRbeta repertoire profiling with unique molecular barcoding was performed on peripheral blood of monozygotic twin pairs concordant or discordant for inflammatory bowel disease. Smoking habits were recorded for all twin pairs, with individuals classified as current, former or never smokers. Study-wide findings and limitations: The results gave no support for a single strong signal or clonotype linked to IBD. The analysis was unable to tell apart different T cell subtypes. A decrease in TCRbeta repertoire diversity, as measured by inverse Simpson index, was observed in IBD patients compared with their healthy co-twins. Repertoire similarity did not differ between concordant and discordant twins, possibly due to limited statistical power. Because patients were on differing immunosuppressive treatments, the repertoires may have picked up extra background noise and inter-individual variability. IBD patients shared fewer clonotypes with other individuals than healthy twins did, most markedly in patients showing signs of disease activity.

This TCR was sampled from a human donor with ulcerative colitis or Crohn's disease, or a healthy co-twin of an affected twin (not recorded which). The specimen was blood. The rearrangement combines TRBV12-3 or TRBV12-4 with TRBJ1-3. The CDR3 has the sequence CASSLNHFSGNTIYF.